This TCR beta chain is drawn from a study of cytomegalovirus exposure and HLA in healthy donors. Unmatched junction bases numbered 7, after V lost 5 bases and J lost 5 bases. This CDR3 region has 14 residues. Germline V lookup: CDR1 SNHLY, CDR2 FYNNEI. The study, taken as a whole, reports: The CMV antigen specificity of a few CMV-associated chains was confirmed through in vitro analysis. From TCR beta sequences, most subjects' HLA-A and HLA-B alleles were reportedly predicted accurately.

In the case of this clone: Its antigen is still unknown.

Amplification used 60 Vbeta primers and 13 Jbeta primers. Source study methods: Tens of millions of unique TCR beta chains, about 12 million shared, were counted in a later analysis. Only in-frame clones appear in the TCRdb table, and some are missing; sequencing was by immunoSEQ multiplex PCR. V and J calls and clone size come straight from that table; D and trimming were deduced from the DNA. In the table there are roughly 190,000 clones, less than 80% of which are singletons. Healthy people donating bone marrow made up the donors. V gene TRBV2 combines with J gene TRBJ2-5; 8 nucleotides match TRBD1. The TCR was taken from a man aged 35 to 55 in good health and CMV-seronegative. Sequencing was performed on PBMCs. CDR3 amino acids: CASSWQDRVETQYF. The DNA for the CDR3 is TGTGCCAGCAGTTGGCAGGACAGGGTTGAGACCCAGTACTTC. Supplemented by reference TRBV2 and TRBJ2-5, the full variable domain reads EPEVTQTPSHQVTQMGQEVILRCVPISNHLYFYWYRQILGQKVEFLVSFYNNEISEKSEIFDDQFSVERPDGSNFTLKIRSTKLEDSAMYFCASSWQDRVETQYFGPGTRLLVL.